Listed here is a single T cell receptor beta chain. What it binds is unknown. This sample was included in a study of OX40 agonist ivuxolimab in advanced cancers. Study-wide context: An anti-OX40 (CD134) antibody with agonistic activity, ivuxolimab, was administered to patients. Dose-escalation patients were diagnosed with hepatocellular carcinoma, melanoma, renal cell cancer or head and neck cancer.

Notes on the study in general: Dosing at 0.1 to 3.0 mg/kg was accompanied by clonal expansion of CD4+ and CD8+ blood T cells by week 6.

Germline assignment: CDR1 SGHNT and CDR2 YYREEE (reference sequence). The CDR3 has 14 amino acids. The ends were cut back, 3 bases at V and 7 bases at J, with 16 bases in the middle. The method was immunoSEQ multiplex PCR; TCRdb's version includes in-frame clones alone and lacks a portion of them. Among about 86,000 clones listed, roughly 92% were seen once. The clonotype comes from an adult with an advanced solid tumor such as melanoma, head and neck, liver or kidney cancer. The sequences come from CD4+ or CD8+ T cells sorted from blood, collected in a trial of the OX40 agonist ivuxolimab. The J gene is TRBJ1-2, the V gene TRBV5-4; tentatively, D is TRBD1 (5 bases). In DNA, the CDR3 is TGTGCCAGCAGCTCGTCCGGGGGAGGACGTGGCTACACCTTC. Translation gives CASSSSGGGRGYTF. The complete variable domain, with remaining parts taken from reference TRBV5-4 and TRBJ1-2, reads ETGVTQSPTHLIKTRGQQVTLRCSSQSGHNTVSWYQQALGQGPQFIFQYYREEENGRGNFPPRFSGLQFPNYSSELNVNALELDDSALYLCASSSSGGGRGYTFGSGTRLTVV.